Following are 18 T cell receptor beta chains from one sample sequenced in a study of cytomegalovirus exposure and HLA in healthy donors. PCR primers comprised 60 Vbeta and 13 Jbeta primers. TCRdb keeps only in-frame clones here, not all; method: immunoSEQ multiplex PCR. The sample carries 100,000 or so clones, about 81% recorded once. The sequenced sample was PBMCs. These receptors were taken from a man aged 45-65 years in good health and CMV-seronegative.

The V and J genes are TRBV11-2 and TRBJ2-3; D is unresolved. Trimming removed 1 base at V and 2 bases at J, with 13 bases between. The CDR3 has 16 residues. From germline, CDR1 is SGHAT and CDR2 FQNNGV. CDR3 region: CASSLGGPVVTDTQYF. The DNA for the CDR3 is TGTGCCAGCAGCTTAGGTGGGCCGGTGGTCACAGATACGCAGTATTTT.

The chain carries TRBV5-1 and TRBJ1-6; 9 bases agree with TRBD1. Germline-derived CDR1 and CDR2 are SGHRS and YFSETQ. J lost 4 bases, V lost 2 bases, and 1 base had no gene match. The CDR3 has 15 amino acids. The CDR3 nucleotides read TGCGCCAGCAGCTTTGGACAGGGGTATAATTCACCCCTCCACTTT. It specifies CASSFGQGYNSPLHF. Combining the CDR3 with reference TRBV5-1 and TRBJ1-6 gives the whole variable domain KAGVTQTPRYLIKTRGQQVTLSCSPISGHRSVSWYQQTPGQGLQFLFEYFSETQRNKGNFPGRFSGRQFSNSRSEMNVSTLELGDSALYLCASSFGQGYNSPLHFGNGTRLTVT.

The chain uses TRBV5-6 and TRBJ2-3, with TRBD2 matching over 10 bases. The CDR3 totals 17 residues. CDR1 and CDR2 (germline): SGHDT, YYEEEE. J lost 2 bases, V lost 1 base, and 7 bases had no gene match. In DNA, the CDR3 is TGTGCCAGCAGCTTGAGGGCTAGCGGGGGACTCACAGATACGCAGTATTTT. As protein: CASSLRASGGLTDTQYF.

In its sample, this clone was seen once. The rearrangement links TRBV6-5 to TRBJ1-1, with no clear D. The CDR3 extends over 14 amino acids. The V end lost 0 bases, the J end lost 5 bases, and 10 bases lay between the germline ends. Germline V lookup: CDR1 MNHEY, CDR2 SVGAGI. The CDR3 is CASSYSSRRTEAFF. The CDR3 coding sequence is TGTGCCAGCAGTTACTCGAGTAGAAGAACTGAAGCTTTCTTT.

DNA for the CDR3: TGTGCTAGTGGTCCCCGGGACTGGACGCGTGAGCAGTACTTC. Its translation is CASGPRDWTREQYF. The rearrangement uses TRBV12-5 and TRBJ2-7; D is perhaps TRBD2 (6 bases). The V and J ends lost 5 bases and 7 bases respectively, with 18 bases between them. In germline, CDR1 is LGHNT, CDR2 FRNRAP. This CDR3 region has 14 residues.

The V gene is TRBV4-2, the J gene TRBJ2-3; 9 nucleotides line up with TRBD2. Germline V gene data show CDR1 as LGHNA and CDR2 as YNFKEQ. V lost 0 bases and J lost 4; bases outside the gene matches: 11. The CDR3 is 18 residues long. The CDR3 sequence is CASSQDNWAGGPPDTQYF. The CDR3 DNA follows: TGTGCCAGCAGCCAAGATAATTGGGCGGGAGGGCCCCCAGATACGCAGTATTTT.

The chain couples TRBV20-1 to TRBJ2-7, with TRBD1 as a possible D gene (7 bases). This CDR3 contains 11 residues. Germline V CDR1 and CDR2: DFQATT, SNEGSKA (reference sequence). The CDR3 loop reads CAGQGGYEQYF. The DNA of the CDR3 is TGCGCCGGTCAGGGGGGCTACGAGCAGTACTTC.

The chain is built from TRBV7-8 and TRBJ2-1; the match to TRBD1 covers 7 bases. This CDR3 is built from 13 residues. Trimming at V came to 4 bases and at J to 3 bases, leaving 0 bases not matched to a gene. Germline loops: CDR1 SGHVS, CDR2 FQNEAQ. The DNA of the CDR3 is TGTGCCAGCAGCTGGGACAGCTACAATGAGCAGTTCTTC. Translating gives CASSWDSYNEQFF.

This clone showed up just a few times. The V call is TRBV11-1, the J call TRBJ2-5, with 7 bases lining up with TRBD1. The assigned J gene may be wrong: the sequence end matches TRBJ2-7 better. This CDR3 comprises 14 residues. Per the germline V gene, CDR1 is SGHAT and CDR2 is FQDESV (reference sequence). The CDR3 protein is CASSERQGINEQYF. The DNA of the CDR3 is TGTGCCAGCAGCGAACGACAGGGAATTAACGAGCAGTACTTC.

The rearrangement uses TRBV7-9 and TRBJ1-3; possible D gene TRBD1, 5 bases. The V end lost 5 bases, the J end lost 0 bases, and 20 bases lay between the germline ends. Germline loops: CDR1 SEHNR, CDR2 FQNEAQ (reference sequence). The CDR3 contains 18 residues. DNA of the CDR3: TGTGCCAGCAGCCAAGTAGTTGTACGGGACTTCTCTGGAAACACCATATATTTT. This gives the protein CASSQVVVRDFSGNTIYF.

V is TRBV18 and J is TRBJ2-7, with unresolved D. Trimming stripped 9 bases from V and 1 base from J, with 13 bases between. This CDR3 contains 13 residues. Germline lookup yields CDR1 KGHSH and CDR2 LQKENI. CDR3 residues: CASAQPPSYEQYF. The CDR3 region has the DNA TGTGCCAGTGCACAGCCCCCTTCCTACGAGCAGTACTTC.

The chain links TRBV19 to TRBJ2-7, with 9 bases lining up with TRBD1. The V segment lost 6 bases and the J segment 0 bases; nucleotides outside the gene matches: 6. This CDR3 is 15 amino acids long. Per germline, CDR1 LNHDA and CDR2 SQIVND (reference sequence). The CDR3 DNA follows: TGTGCCAGTAGATCCGGGACAGGGAGCTCCTACGAGCAGTACTTC. It yields the protein CASRSGTGSSYEQYF.

This chain joins TRBV6-1 and TRBJ2-3; 10 bases map to TRBD2. V gave up 7 bases and J gave up 5 bases; unmatched junction bases: 9. Germline V gene sequence: CDR1 MNHNS, CDR2 SASEGT. CDR3 length: 15 amino acids. The CDR3 nucleotides are TGTGCCAGCATTCGAAACCCTAGCGGGGGAGATACGCAGTATTTT. Its translation: CASIRNPSGGDTQYF.

About this clone: Other nucleotide sequences from this sample produce the same CDR3. This sequence joins TRBV28 and TRBJ2-7; D gene uncertain. The CDR3 contains 11 residues. Deletions cut 3 bases from V and 5 bases from J, with 5 bases between. The germline V gene encodes CDR1 MDHEN and CDR2 SYDVKM. CDR3 protein: CASSLGHEQYF. The CDR3 DNA sequence: TGTGCCAGCAGTTTGGGCCACGAGCAGTACTTC.

This chain links TRBV19 with TRBJ1-1; TRBD1 is a possible D gene (5 bases). The V gene lost 5 bases and the J gene lost 0 bases, with 13 bases spanning the gap. The CDR3 has 15 amino acids. Germline CDR1 LNHDA, CDR2 SQIVND (reference sequence). The CDR3 region is CASSVRQGMNTEAFF. The CDR3 nucleotides are TGTGCCAGTAGTGTTCGGCAGGGTATGAACACTGAAGCTTTCTTT.

The chain recombines TRBV6-4 with TRBJ1-1, with a weak D call TRBD1 (5 bases). CDR1 is MRHNA and CDR2 is SNTAGT in the germline V gene. The CDR3 covers 14 residues. V was trimmed by 8 bases and J by 3 bases, leaving 16 bases between them. The CDR3 spells CASGGTGEYTEAFF. The CDR3 nucleotides are TGTGCCAGCGGGGGGACGGGAGAGTACACTGAAGCTTTCTTT.

For the CDR3, the DNA is TGTGCCTGGAGTAGACTAGCCGGGATCGATGAGCAGTTCTTC. Amino acid sequence: CAWSRLAGIDEQFF. The J gene is TRBJ2-1, the V gene TRBV30; TRBD2 agrees at 7 bases. The length of the CDR3 is 14 residues. Germline assignment: CDR1 GTSNPN and CDR2 SVGIG (reference sequence). The junction had 9 bases not matched to a gene; V was cut back by 2 bases and J by 8 bases.

This clone was seen a handful of times. The chain employs TRBV11-2 and TRBJ2-7; 8 bases agree with TRBD2. CDR1 and CDR2 (germline): SGHAT, FQNNGV. The CDR3 loop spans 14 amino acids. The trim removed 3 bases at V and 6 bases at J, leaving 7 bases unmatched. In nucleotides, the CDR3 is TGTGCCAGCAGCTTTCTAGCGGGTTCGGTCGAGCAGTACTTC. Protein product: CASSFLAGSVEQYF.